Listed below are T cell receptor beta chains from one sample, sequenced in a study of T-cell memory formation after mild COVID-19. TCRdb re-called the 5' RACE reads with MiXCR, one entry per CDR3 protein. The sample includes around 150,000 distinct CDR3 sequences, 11% of them seen just once. The sequenced material came from PBMCs or a T cell subset sorted from them (not recorded which). These TCRs come from a young man who had mild COVID-19 (a few samples of this study predate the infection). Cell type and time point are not known. Both conserved end residues are part of each CDR3. The D gene is left open where the match is weak. Size is stated for part of the rows, as once, few or many counts, or as a class when the clone is expanded.

NA	TRBV12-3/TRBV12-4	TRBJ1-6	few	CASRPQDGNNSPLHF	TGTGCCAGCAGACCCCAGGACGGTAATAATTCACCCCTCCACTTT
TRBD2	TRBV7-2	TRBJ2-3	few	CASSRNSGGGTDTQYF	TGTGCCAGCAGCCGAAACAGCGGGGGGGGCACAGATACGCAGTATTTT
TRBD1	TRBV12-5	TRBJ1-2	NA	CASGEHRGRGYTF	TGTGCTAGTGGTGAACACAGGGGACGCGGCTACACCTTC
NA	TRBV5-1	TRBJ1-1	NA	CASSAAGLKPAFF	TGCGCCAGCAGCGCGGCGGGGCTCAAGCCGGCTTTCTTT
TRBD2	TRBV6-5	TRBJ2-3	few	CASSQQPSGGPNTDTQYF	TGTGCCAGCAGTCAGCAACCTAGCGGGGGGCCCAACACAGATACGCAGTATTTT
NA	TRBV10-3	TRBJ1-1	few	CAISGLQSTTEAFF	TGTGCCATCAGTGGGCTTCAATCAACCACTGAAGCTTTCTTT
TRBD1	TRBV30	TRBJ1-2	NA	CAWSPGQGYYGYTF	TGTGCCTGGAGCCCGGGACAGGGCTACTATGGCTACACCTTC
TRBD1	TRBV24-1	TRBJ2-3	NA	CATSDSQPGTGAADTQYF	TGTGCCACCAGTGATTCCCAACCCGGGACAGGGGCGGCAGATACGCAGTATTTT
TRBD1	TRBV6-6	TRBJ1-5	few	CASRSGTGGGRNQPQHF	TGTGCCAGCAGGTCCGGGACAGGGGGTGGTCGGAATCAGCCCCAGCATTTT
NA	TRBV7-2	TRBJ2-1	many	CASSLVSYNEQFF	TGTGCCAGCAGCTTAGTTTCCTACAATGAGCAGTTCTTC
NA	TRBV4-2	TRBJ1-4	NA	CASSQDEIRSEKLFF	TGTGCCAGCAGCCAAGATGAGATTAGGAGTGAAAAACTGTTTTTT
NA	TRBV20-1	TRBJ2-5	few	CSARGAGGAEETQYF	TGCAGTGCTAGAGGTGCTGGGGGTGCAGAAGAGACCCAGTACTTC
TRBD1	TRBV2	TRBJ1-1	many	CASSARTGGTEAFF	TGTGCCAGCAGTGCCCGGACAGGGGGGACTGAAGCTTTCTTT
NA	TRBV9	TRBJ2-2	many	CASSATVNTGELFF	TGTGCCAGCAGCGCGACGGTGAACACCGGGGAGCTGTTTTTT
TRBD1	TRBV5-6	TRBJ2-6	NA	CASSFQGAPNVLTF	TGTGCCAGCAGCTTTCAGGGGGCACCCAACGTCCTGACTTTC
TRBD1	TRBV28	TRBJ2-2	few	CASTPGQPITGELFF	TGTGCCAGTACACCGGGACAGCCCATCACCGGGGAGCTGTTTTTT
TRBD1	TRBV6-5	TRBJ1-2	few	CASSSTSGTGQGYTF	TGTGCCAGCAGTTCAACGTCGGGGACAGGGCAAGGCTACACCTTC
NA	TRBV3-1	TRBJ1-2	few	CASSQSAEGYGYTF	TGTGCCAGCAGCCAATCCGCGGAAGGCTATGGCTACACCTTC
NA	TRBV5-6	TRBJ1-1	many	CASSLGDTEAFF	TGTGCCAGCAGCTTGGGCGACACTGAAGCTTTCTTT
NA	TRBV10-3	TRBJ1-2	few	CAISEGQISGYGYTF	TGTGCCATCAGTGAGGGACAAATTTCAGGCTATGGCTACACCTTC
NA	TRBV12-3/TRBV12-4	TRBJ2-1	NA	CASSLGAGGDEQFF	TGTGCCAGCAGTTTAGGTGCGGGTGGCGATGAGCAGTTCTTC
NA	TRBV20-1	TRBJ1-1	few	CSASPSWTEAFF	TGCAGTGCTAGTCCCAGTTGGACTGAAGCTTTCTTT
TRBD1	TRBV7-6	TRBJ2-1	few	CASSLPGQGLHEQFF	TGTGCCAGCAGTTTACCGGGACAGGGTCTGCATGAACAGTTCTTC
TRBD1	TRBV6-2/TRBV6-3	TRBJ2-1	many	CASSSGQAPDNEQFF	TGTGCCAGCAGTTCGGGACAGGCCCCTGACAATGAGCAGTTCTTC
TRBD2	TRBV5-1	TRBJ2-1	NA	CASSLVSGGYNEQFF	TGCGCCAGCAGCTTGGTTAGCGGGGGCTACAATGAGCAGTTCTTC
NA	TRBV12-5	TRBJ2-5	NA	CASGFIGSSPGTQYF	TGTGCTAGTGGTTTTATAGGCTCCAGCCCGGGAACCCAGTACTTC